This T cell receptor beta chain is from a study of T-cell memory formation after mild COVID-19. This clonotype was observed many times. TCRdb ran MiXCR on the 5' RACE reads and lists one entry per CDR3 protein. The table lists more than 450,000 distinct CDR3 sequences, roughly 17% of them singletons. The V and J ends lost 5 bases and 5 bases, in that order; junction bases with no gene match: 4. There are 15 residues in the CDR3. From germline, CDR1 is MNHEY and CDR2 SMNVEV (reference sequence). The chain combines TRBV27 with TRBJ2-2; 11 bases align to TRBD1. Specimen: PBMCs or a T cell subset sorted from them (not recorded which). This receptor was identified in an adult woman who had mild COVID-19 (a few samples of this study predate the infection). Cell type and time point are not known. CDR3 protein: CASSPGTGGTGELFF. The CDR3 coding sequence is TGTGCCAGCAGTCCCGGGACAGGGGGAACCGGGGAGCTGTTTTTT.